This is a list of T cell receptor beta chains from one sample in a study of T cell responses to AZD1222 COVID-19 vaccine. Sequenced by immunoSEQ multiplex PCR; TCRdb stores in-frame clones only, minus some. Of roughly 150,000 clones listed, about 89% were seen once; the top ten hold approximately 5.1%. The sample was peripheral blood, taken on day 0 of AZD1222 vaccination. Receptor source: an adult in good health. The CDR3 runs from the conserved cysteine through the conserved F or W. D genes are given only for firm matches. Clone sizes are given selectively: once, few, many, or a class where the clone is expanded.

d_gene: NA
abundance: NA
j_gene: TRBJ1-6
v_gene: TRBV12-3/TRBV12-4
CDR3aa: CASSSNSPLHF
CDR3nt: TGTGCCAGCAGTTCTAATTCACCCCTCCACTTT

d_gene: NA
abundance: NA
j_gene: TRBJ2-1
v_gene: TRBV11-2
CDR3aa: CASSRLGLDNEQFF
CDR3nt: TGTGCCAGCAGCAGACTTGGTTTAGACAATGAGCAGTTCTTC

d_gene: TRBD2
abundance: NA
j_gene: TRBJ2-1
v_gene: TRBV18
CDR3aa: CASSLTSGTTYNEQFF
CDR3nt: TGTGCCAGCTCATTAACTAGCGGAACCACCTACAATGAGCAGTTCTTC

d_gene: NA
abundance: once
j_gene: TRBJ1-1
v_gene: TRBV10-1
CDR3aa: CASSVSGNTEAFF
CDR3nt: TGCGCCAGCAGCGTTTCAGGGAACACTGAAGCTTTCTTT

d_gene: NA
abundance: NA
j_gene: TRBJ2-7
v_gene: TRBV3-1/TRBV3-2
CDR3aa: CASSQGYREYEQYF
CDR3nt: TGTGCCAGCAGCCAAGGGTACAGGGAATACGAGCAGTACTTC

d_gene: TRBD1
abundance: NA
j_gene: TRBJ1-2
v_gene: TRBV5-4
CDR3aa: CASSKQRDRVVYGYTF
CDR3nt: TGTGCCAGCAGCAAGCAAAGAGACAGGGTCGTCTATGGCTACACCTTC

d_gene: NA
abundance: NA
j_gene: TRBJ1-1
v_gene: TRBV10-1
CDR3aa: CASVLFLGGGWAFF
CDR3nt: TGCGCCAGCGTTCTTTTCCTCGGGGGCGGGTGGGCTTTCTTT

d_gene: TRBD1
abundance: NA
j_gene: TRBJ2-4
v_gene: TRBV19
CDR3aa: CASLDREAKNIQYF
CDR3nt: TGTGCCAGCCTCGACAGGGAAGCCAAAAACATTCAGTACTTC

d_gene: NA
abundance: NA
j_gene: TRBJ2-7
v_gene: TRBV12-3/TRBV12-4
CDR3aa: CASSPPSSYEQYF
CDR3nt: TGTGCCAGCAGCCCCCCCAGCTCCTACGAGCAGTACTTC

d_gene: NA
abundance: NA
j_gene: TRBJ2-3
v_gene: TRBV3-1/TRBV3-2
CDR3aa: CASSPQTDTQYF
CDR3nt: TGTGCCAGCAGCCCCCAAACAGATACGCAGTATTTT

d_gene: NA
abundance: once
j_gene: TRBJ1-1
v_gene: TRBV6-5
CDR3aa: CASSYDRSDTEAFF
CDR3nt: TGTGCCAGCAGTTATGACAGGTCTGACACTGAAGCTTTCTTT

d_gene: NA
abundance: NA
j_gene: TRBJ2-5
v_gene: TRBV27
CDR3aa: CASSPRVREWETQYF
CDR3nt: TGTGCCAGCAGTCCCAGAGTGAGGGAATGGGAGACCCAGTACTTC

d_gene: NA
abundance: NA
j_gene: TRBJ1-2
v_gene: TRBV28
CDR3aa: CASSFMKNPITF
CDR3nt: TGTGCCAGCAGTTTTATGAAAAATCCCATCACCTTC

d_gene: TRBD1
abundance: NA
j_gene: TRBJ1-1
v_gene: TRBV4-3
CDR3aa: CASSQEPGQGNTEAFF
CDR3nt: TGCGCCAGCAGCCAAGAACCGGGACAGGGGAACACTGAAGCTTTCTTT

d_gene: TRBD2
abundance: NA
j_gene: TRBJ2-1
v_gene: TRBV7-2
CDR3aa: CASSFYGTSGRGEQFF
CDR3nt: TGTGCCAGCAGCTTTTACGGGACTAGCGGCCGAGGGGAGCAGTTCTTC

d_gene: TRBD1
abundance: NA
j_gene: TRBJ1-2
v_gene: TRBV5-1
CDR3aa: CASRPTGGDYGYTF
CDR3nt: TGCGCCAGCAGACCGACAGGGGGGGACTATGGCTACACCTTC